The rows below give T cell receptor beta chains drawn from one sample of a study of cytomegalovirus exposure and HLA in healthy donors. TCRdb keeps only in-frame clones here, not all; method: immunoSEQ multiplex PCR. The sample consists of roughly 84,000 clones, around 77% of them appearing once. Sequenced input: PBMCs. These TCRs come from a man aged 50-60 years in good health and CMV-seronegative. CDR3s include the opening cysteine and the closing phenylalanine or tryptophan. A D gene is named only where the DNA matches it firmly. Clone size is given for some rows only: seen once, a few or many times, or a class if the clone is expanded.

>-|TRBJ1-2|TRBV19|-
CASSIKPGDYGYTF
TGTGCCAGTAGTATAAAGCCCGGGGACTATGGCTACACCTTC
>TRBD2|TRBJ2-1|TRBV5-1|-
CASSARPGTSHQYEQFF
TGCGCCAGCAGCGCAAGACCCGGGACTAGTCACCAATATGAGCAGTTCTTC
>-|TRBJ1-2|TRBV7-2|-
CASSTGRWSGGYTF
TGTGCCAGCAGCACGGGTCGGTGGTCGGGTGGCTACACCTTC
>TRBD1|TRBJ2-3|TRBV19|-
CATTDRSYTDTQYF
TGTGCCACCACGGACAGGAGTTACACAGATACGCAGTATTTT
>-|TRBJ1-1|TRBV7-3|-
CASSRRAGTQNTEAFF
TGTGCCAGCAGCCGAAGAGCCGGGACACAGAACACTGAAGCTTTCTTT
>-|TRBJ1-1|TRBV7-2|-
CASSSQANTEAFF
TGTGCCAGCAGCTCACAGGCGAACACTGAAGCTTTCTTT
>TRBD1|TRBJ1-5|TRBV30|-
CAWREGQGKLPQHF
TGTGCCTGGAGGGAGGGACAGGGAAAATTACCCCAGCATTTT
>-|TRBJ2-2|TRBV9|-
CASSVYDSSNTGELFF
TGTGCCAGCAGCGTTTACGACTCATCGAACACCGGGGAGCTGTTTTTT
>-|TRBJ1-2|TRBV5-6|few
CASSLRDSYGYTF
TGTGCCAGCAGCTTGCGCGACAGCTATGGCTACACCTTC
>TRBD2|TRBJ2-5|TRBV5-6|-
CASSLAGSLAGGQETQYF
TGTGCCAGCAGCTTGGCCGGTTCGTTAGCGGGGGGACAAGAGACCCAGTACTTC
>TRBD1|TRBJ1-6|TRBV18|-
CASSPGTDVSPLHF
TGTGCCAGCTCACCAGGGACAGATGTTTCACCCCTCCACTTT
>TRBD1|TRBJ1-1|TRBV6-1|-
CASSDRRTGHTEAFF
TGTGCCAGCAGTGATCGAAGGACAGGGCACACTGAAGCTTTCTTT
>TRBD1|TRBJ1-1|TRBV23-1|-
CASSQWQGGLEAFF
TGCGCCAGCAGTCAATGGCAGGGGGGACTTGAAGCTTTCTTT
>TRBD1|TRBJ1-2|TRBV29-1|-
CSAGGYGYTF
TGCAGCGCAGGGGGCTATGGCTACACCTTC
>-|TRBJ1-6|TRBV10-3|-
CAIRETPSGNSPLHF
TGTGCCATCAGGGAGACCCCCTCCGGTAATTCACCCCTCCACTTT